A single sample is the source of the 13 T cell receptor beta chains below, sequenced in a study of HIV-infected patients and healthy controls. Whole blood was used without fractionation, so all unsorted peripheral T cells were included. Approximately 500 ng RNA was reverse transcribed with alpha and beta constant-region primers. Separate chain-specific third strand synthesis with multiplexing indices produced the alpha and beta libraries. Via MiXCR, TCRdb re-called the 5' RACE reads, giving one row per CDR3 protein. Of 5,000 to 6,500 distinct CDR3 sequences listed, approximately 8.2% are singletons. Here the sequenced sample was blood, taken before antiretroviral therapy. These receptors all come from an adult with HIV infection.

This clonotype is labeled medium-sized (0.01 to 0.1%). The CDR3 nucleotides are TGTGCCAGCAGCCTCTACGAGGGTCGTCGGCACAATGAGCAGTTCTTC. Its protein is CASSLYEGRRHNEQFF. J is TRBJ2-1 and V is TRBV7-6, with D possibly matching TRBD2 (5 bases). The CDR3 length is 16 residues. Per germline, CDR1 SGHVS and CDR2 FNYEAQ. Trimming left V 5 bases short and J 5 bases short, with 19 bases between.

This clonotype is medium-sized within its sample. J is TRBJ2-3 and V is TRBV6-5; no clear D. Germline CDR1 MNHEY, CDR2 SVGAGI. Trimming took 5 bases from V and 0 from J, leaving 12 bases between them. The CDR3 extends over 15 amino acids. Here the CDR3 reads CASSKSHQSTDTQYF. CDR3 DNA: TGTGCCAGCAGTAAAAGCCACCAAAGCACAGATACGCAGTATTTT.

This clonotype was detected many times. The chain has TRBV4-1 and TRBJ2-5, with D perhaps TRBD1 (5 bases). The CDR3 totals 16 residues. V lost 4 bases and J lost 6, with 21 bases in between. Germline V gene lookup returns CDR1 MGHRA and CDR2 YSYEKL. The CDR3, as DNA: TGCGCCAGCAGCCCTCCTGGGGCTTCGCGAGCGAAGACCCAGTACTTC. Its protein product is CASSPPGASRAKTQYF.

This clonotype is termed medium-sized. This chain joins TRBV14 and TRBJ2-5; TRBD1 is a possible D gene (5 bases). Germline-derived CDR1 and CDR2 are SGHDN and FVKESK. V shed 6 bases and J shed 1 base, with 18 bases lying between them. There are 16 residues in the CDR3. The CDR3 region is CASSQTSVGVQETQYF. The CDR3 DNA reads TGTGCCAGCAGTCAAACCTCGGTAGGGGTCCAAGAGACCCAGTACTTC.

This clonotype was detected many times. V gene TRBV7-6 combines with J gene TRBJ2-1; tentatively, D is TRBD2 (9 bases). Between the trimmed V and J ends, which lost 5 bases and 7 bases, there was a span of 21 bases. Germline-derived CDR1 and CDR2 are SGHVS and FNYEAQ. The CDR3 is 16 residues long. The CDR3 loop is CASSRTGRGGLNEQFF. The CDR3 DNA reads TGTGCCAGCAGCCGGACAGGGCGGGGGGGCCTGAATGAGCAGTTCTTC.

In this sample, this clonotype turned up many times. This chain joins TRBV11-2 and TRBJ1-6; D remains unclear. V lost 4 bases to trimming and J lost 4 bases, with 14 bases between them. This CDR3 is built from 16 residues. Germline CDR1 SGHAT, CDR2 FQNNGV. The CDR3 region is CASSSPAGRYNSPLHF. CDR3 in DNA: TGTGCCAGCAGCTCCCCCGCCGGACGGTATAATTCACCCCTCCACTTT.

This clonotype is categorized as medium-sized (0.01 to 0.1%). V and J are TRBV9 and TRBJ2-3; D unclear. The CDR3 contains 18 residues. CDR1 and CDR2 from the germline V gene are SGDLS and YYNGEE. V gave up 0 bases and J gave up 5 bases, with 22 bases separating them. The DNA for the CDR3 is TGTGCCAGCAGCGTAGTGGGTCGGCCGGCCGGGCCTGGAGATACGCAGTATTTT. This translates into CASSVVGRPAGPGDTQYF.

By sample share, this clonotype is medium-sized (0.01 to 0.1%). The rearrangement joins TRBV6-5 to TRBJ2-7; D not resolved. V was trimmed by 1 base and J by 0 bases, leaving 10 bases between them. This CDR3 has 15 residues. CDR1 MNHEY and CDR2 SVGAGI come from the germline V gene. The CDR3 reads CASSYCAVSSYEQYV. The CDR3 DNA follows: TGTGCCAGCAGTTACTGCGCGGTTAGCTCCTACGAGCAGTACGTC.

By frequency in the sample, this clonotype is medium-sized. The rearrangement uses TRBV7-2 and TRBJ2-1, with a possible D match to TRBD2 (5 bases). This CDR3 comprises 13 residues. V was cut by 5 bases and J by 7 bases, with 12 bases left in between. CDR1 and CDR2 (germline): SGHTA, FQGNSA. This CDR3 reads CASSPGLENEQFF. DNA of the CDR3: TGTGCCAGCAGCCCAGGACTGGAGAATGAGCAGTTCTTC.

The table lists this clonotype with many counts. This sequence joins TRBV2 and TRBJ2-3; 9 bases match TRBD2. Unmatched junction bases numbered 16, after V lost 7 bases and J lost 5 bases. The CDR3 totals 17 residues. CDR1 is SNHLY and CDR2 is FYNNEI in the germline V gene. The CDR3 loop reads CASKGGRAGRTGDTQYF. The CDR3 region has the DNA TGTGCCAGCAAAGGCGGGAGGGCTGGTCGCACCGGAGATACGCAGTATTTT.

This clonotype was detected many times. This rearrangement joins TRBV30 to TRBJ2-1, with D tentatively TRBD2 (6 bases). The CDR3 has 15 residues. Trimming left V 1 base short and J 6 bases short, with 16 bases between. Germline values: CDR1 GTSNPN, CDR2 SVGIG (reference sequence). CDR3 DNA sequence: TGTGCCTGGAGTGATGGGGGGTCGATTTCCAATGAGCAGTTCTTC. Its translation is CAWSDGGSISNEQFF.

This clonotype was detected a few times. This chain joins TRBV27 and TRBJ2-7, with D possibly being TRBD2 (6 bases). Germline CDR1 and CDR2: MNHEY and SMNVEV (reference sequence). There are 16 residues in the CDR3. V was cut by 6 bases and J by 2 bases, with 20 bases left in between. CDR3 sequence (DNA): TGTGCCAGCAGCCCACGCTGGGACTCCCTCGCCTACGAGCAGTACGTC. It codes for CASSPRWDSLAYEQYV.

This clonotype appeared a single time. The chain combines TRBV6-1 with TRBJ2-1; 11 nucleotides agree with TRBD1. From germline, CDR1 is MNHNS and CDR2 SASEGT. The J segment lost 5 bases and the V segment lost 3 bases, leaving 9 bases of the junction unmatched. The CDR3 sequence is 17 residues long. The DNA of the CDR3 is TGTGCCAGCAGTGACTACCTGGGACAGGGGGAGGACAATGAGCAGTTCTTC. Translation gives CASSDYLGQGEDNEQFF.